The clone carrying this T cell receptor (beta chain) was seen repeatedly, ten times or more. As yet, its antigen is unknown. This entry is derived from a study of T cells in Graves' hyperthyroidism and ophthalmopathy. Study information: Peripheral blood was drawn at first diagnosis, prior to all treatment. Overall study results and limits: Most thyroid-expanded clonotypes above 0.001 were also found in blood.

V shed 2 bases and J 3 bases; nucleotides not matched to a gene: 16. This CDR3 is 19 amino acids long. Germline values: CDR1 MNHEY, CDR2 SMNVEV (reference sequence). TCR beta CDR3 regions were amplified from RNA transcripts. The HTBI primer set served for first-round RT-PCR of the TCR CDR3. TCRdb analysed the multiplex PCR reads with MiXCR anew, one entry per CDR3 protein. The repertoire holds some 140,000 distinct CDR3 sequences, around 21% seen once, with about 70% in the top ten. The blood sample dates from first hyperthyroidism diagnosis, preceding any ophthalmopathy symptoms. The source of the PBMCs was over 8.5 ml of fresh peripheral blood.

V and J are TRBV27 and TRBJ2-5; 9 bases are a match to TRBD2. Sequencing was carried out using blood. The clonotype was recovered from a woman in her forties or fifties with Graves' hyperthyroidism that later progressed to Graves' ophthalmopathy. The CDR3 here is CASSLVRTSVPSPKETQYF. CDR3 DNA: TGTGCCAGCAGTTTAGTAAGGACTAGCGTACCCAGTCCAAAAGAGACCCAGTACTTC.